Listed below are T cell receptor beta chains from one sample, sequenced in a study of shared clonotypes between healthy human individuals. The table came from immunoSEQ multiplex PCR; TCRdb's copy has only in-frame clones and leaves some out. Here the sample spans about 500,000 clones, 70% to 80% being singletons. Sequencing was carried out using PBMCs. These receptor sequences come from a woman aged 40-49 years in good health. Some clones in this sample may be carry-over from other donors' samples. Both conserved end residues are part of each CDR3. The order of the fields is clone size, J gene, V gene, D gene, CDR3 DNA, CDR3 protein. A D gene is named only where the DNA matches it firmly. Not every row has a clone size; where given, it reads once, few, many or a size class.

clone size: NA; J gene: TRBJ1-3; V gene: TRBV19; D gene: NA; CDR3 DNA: TGTGCCAGTAGTATTAACGACGGAAACACCATATATTTT; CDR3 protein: CASSINDGNTIYF
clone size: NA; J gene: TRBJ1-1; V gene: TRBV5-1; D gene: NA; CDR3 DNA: TGCGCCAGCAGCTTTCAAGGGGCCACTGAAGCTTTCTTT; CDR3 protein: CASSFQGATEAFF
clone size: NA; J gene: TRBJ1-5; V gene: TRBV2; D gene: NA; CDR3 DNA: TGTGCCAGCAGTTGGACAGTCGAACAGCCCCAGCATTTT; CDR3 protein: CASSWTVEQPQHF
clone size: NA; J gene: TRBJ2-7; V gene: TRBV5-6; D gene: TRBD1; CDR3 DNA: TGTGCCAGCAGCTTGTTTGGGACAGGGGGCTACGAGCAGTACTTC; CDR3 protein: CASSLFGTGGYEQYF
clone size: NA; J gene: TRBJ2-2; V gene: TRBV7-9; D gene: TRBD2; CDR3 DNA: TGTGCCAGCAGCTTGCAGGCGGGAGGGATCACCGGGGAGCTGTTTTTT; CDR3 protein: CASSLQAGGITGELFF
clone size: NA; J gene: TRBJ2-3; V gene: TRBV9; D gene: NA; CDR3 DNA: TGTGCCAGCAGCGCCCCCGGCACAGATACGCAGTATTTT; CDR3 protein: CASSAPGTDTQYF
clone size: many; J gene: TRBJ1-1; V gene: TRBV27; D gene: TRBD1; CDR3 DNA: TGTGCCAGCAACCCCGTCAAGACAGGGACGAACACTGAAGCTTTCTTT; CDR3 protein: CASNPVKTGTNTEAFF
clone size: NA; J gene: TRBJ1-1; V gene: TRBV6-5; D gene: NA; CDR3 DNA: TGTGCCAGCAGTTACCGCTCAGAGGTGAACACTGAAGCTTTCTTT; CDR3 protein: CASSYRSEVNTEAFF
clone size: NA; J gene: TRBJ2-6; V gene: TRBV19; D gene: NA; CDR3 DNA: TGTGCCAGTAGGCGTGGGGGTTATGGGGCCAACGTCCTGACTTTC; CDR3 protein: CASRRGGYGANVLTF
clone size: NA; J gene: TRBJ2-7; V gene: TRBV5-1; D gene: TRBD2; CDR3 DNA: TGCGCCAGCAGCTTGTTCAGCGGGAGCTACGAGCAGTACTTC; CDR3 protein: CASSLFSGSYEQYF
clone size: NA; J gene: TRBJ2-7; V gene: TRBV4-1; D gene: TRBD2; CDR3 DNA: TGCGCCAGCAAGAGAACTAGCGGGAGGGCCTACGAGCAGTACTTC; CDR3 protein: CASKRTSGRAYEQYF
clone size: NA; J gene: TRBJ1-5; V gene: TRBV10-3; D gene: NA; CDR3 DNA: TGTGCCATCAGTGAGTCCCTAAACAGGGATAGCAATCAGCCCCAGCATTTT; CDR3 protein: CAISESLNRDSNQPQHF
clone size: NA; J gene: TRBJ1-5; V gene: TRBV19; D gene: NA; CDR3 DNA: TGTGCCAGTAAGCAGGGGACCAGCAATCAGCCCCAGCATTTT; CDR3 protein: CASKQGTSNQPQHF
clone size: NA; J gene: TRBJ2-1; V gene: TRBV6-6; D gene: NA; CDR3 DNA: TGTGCCAGCAGTGCGACCCGGACCTACAATGAGCAGTTCTTC; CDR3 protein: CASSATRTYNEQFF
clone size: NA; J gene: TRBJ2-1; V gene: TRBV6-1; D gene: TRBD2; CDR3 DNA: TGTGCCAGCAGCCCTACTAGCGGTCAATACAATGAGCAGTTCTTC; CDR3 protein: CASSPTSGQYNEQFF
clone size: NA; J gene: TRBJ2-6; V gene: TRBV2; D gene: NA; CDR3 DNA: TGTGCCAGCTGGCGGGGCTGGGGGGCCAACGTCCTGACTTTC; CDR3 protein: CASWRGWGANVLTF
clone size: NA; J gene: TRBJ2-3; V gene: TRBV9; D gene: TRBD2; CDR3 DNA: TGTGCCAGCAGCTCCTTTAGCGGGAGCTCAGATACGCAGTATTTT; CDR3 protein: CASSSFSGSSDTQYF
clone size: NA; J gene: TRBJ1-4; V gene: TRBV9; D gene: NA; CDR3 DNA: TGTGCCAGCAGCGTAGACGGGACTCGAAAAACTAATGAAAAACTGTTTTTT; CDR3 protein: CASSVDGTRKTNEKLFF
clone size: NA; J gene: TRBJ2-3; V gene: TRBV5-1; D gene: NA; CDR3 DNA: TGCGCCAGCCGGACGGAAACTAGCACAGATACGCAGTATTTT; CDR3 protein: CASRTETSTDTQYF
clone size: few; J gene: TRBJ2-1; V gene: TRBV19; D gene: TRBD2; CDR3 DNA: TGTGCCAGTAGTATCCCGGGACTAGCGGGAGGTAATGAGCAGTTCTTC; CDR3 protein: CASSIPGLAGGNEQFF
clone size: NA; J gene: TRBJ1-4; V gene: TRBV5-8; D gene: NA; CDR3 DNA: TGTGCCAGCAGCTTTAACGGACAGTCGAATGAAAAACTGTTTTTT; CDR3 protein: CASSFNGQSNEKLFF
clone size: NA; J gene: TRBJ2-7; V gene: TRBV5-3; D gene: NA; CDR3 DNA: TGTGCCAGAAGCTTGAAGCGCCTGAAGAGCGAGCAGTACTTC; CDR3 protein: CARSLKRLKSEQYF
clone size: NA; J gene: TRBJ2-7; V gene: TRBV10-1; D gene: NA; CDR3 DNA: TGCGCCAGCAGTGAGGGTGGTGTGGGAGCGGTCGAGCAGTACTTC; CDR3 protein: CASSEGGVGAVEQYF
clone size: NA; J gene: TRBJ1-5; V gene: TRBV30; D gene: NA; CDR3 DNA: TGTGCCTGGAACGGAGGGGCTAACAATCAGCCCCAGCATTTT; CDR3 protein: CAWNGGANNQPQHF
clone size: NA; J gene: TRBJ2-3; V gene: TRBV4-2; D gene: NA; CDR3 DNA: TGTGCCAGCAGCCCCCAGGCGGCGGGTTCAGATACGCAGTATTTT; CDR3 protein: CASSPQAAGSDTQYF
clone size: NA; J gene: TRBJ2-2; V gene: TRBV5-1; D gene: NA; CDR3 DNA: TGCGCCAGCAGCTTCCAGGGGAACACCGGGGAGCTGTTTTTT; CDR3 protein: CASSFQGNTGELFF
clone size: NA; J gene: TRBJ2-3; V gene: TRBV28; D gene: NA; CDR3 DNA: TGTGCCAGCAGTTTAGGGGGTAGCGGCACAGATACGCAGTATTTT; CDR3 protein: CASSLGGSGTDTQYF
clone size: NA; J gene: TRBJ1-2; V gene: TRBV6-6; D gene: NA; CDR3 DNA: TGTGCCAGCAGTTACCACTCCTCACCCGAAGTCTATGGCTACACCTTC; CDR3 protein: CASSYHSSPEVYGYTF
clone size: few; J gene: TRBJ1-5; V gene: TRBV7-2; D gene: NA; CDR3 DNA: TGTGCCAGCAGCTTAGATGACAGCCCATATAGCAATCAGCCCCAGCATTTT; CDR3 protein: CASSLDDSPYSNQPQHF
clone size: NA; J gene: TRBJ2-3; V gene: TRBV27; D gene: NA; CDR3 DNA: TGTGCCAGCAGTTTATGGGGCGTCGTCAGAGACACAGATACGCAGTATTTT; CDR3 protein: CASSLWGVVRDTDTQYF
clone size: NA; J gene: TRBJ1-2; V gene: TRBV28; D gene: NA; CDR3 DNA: TGTGCCAGCAGTCCCCTCAGCCCTGCTCTTTATGGCTACACCTTC; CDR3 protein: CASSPLSPALYGYTF
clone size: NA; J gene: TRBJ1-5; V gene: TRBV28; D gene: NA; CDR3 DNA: TGTGCCAGCAGTTTATCGGGGGGGGCACGGGATCAGCCCCAGCATTTT; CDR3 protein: CASSLSGGARDQPQHF
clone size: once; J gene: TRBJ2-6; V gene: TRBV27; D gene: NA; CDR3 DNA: TGTGCCAGCAAACACGGGGCCAACGTCCCGACTTTC; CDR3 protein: CASKHGANVPTF
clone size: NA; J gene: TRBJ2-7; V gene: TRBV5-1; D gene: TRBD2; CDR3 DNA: TGCGCCAGCAGCTTGATAGGGACTACCTACGAGCAGTACTTC; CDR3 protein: CASSLIGTTYEQYF
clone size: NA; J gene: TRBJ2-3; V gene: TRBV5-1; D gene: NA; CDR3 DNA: TGCGCCAGCTACTATAGCGCGCCTGACACAGATACGCAGTATTTT; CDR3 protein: CASYYSAPDTDTQYF
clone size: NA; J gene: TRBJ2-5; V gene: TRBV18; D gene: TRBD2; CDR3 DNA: TGTGCCAGCCTCCGGTTTGGGCCACTAGCGGAAGGAGGTCCGGAGACCCAGTACTTC; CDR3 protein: CASLRFGPLAEGGPETQYF
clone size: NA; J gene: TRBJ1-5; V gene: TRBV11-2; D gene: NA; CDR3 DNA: TGTGCCAGCAGCTTAGATCAGGGTTCAAATCAGCCCCAGCATTTT; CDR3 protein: CASSLDQGSNQPQHF
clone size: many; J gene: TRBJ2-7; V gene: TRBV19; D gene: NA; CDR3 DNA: TGTGCCAGCCGACACACGGGCGCCTACGAGCAGTACTTC; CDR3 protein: CASRHTGAYEQYF
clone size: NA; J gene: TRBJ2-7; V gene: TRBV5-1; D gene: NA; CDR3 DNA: TGCGCCAGCAGCTTGGCCTTCTCGAGAGGTAACTACGAGCAGTACTTC; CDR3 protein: CASSLAFSRGNYEQYF
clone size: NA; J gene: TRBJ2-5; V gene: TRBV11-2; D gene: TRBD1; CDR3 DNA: TGTGCCAGCAGCTTGGACAGGTCAGAGACCCAGTACTTC; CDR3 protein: CASSLDRSETQYF
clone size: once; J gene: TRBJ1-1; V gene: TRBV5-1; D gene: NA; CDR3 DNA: TGCGCCAGCAGACGACAGTTAAACACTGAAGCTTTCTTT; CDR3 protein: CASRRQLNTEAFF
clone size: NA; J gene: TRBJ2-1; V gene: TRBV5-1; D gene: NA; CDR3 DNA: TGCGCCAGCAGCGGAATTTCCTATCGCAATGAGCAGTTCTTC; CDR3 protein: CASSGISYRNEQFF
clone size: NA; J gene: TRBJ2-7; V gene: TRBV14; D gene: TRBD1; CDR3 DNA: TGTGCCAGCAATCGACAGGGATACGAGCAGTACTTC; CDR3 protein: CASNRQGYEQYF
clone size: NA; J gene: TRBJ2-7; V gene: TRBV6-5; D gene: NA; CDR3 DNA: TGTGCCAGCAGTTTGGCTAGCGACAACACCTACGAGCAGTACTTC; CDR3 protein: CASSLASDNTYEQYF
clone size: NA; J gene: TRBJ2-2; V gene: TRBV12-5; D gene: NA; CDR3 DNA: TGTGCTAGTCGAGGGGTAAACACCGGGGAGCTGTTTTTT; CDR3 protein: CASRGVNTGELFF
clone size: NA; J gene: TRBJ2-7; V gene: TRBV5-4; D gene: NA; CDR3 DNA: TGTGCCAGCAGCCCGCCGGGGCAGCATCGCTACGAGCAGTACTTC; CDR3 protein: CASSPPGQHRYEQYF
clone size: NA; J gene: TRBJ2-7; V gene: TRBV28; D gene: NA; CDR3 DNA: TGTGCCAGCATGGAGGGGCAGGGAGGTCGGCAGTACTTC; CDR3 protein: CASMEGQGGRQYF
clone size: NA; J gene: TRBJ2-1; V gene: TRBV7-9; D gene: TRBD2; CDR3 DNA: TGTGCCAGCAGCTTAGGGGGACTAGCGGGATCCTACAATGAGCAGTTCTTC; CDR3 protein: CASSLGGLAGSYNEQFF
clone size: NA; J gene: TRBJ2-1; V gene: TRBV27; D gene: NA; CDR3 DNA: TGTGCCAGCAGCCCATTTGCCTACAATGAGCAGTTCTTC; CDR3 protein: CASSPFAYNEQFF
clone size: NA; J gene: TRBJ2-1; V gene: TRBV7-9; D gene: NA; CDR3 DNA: TGTGCCAGCAGCCCAGGGACTTTCTCCTACAATGAGCAGTTCTTC; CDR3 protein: CASSPGTFSYNEQFF
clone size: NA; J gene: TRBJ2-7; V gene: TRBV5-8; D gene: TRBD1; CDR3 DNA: TGTGCCAGCAGCTTCCGCAGGGGGATCGAGCAGTACTTC; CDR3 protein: CASSFRRGIEQYF
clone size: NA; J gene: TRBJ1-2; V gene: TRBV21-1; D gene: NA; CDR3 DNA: TGTGCCATCTCACCTCCCACCGGGGGCTATGGCTACACCTTC; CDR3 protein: CAISPPTGGYGYTF